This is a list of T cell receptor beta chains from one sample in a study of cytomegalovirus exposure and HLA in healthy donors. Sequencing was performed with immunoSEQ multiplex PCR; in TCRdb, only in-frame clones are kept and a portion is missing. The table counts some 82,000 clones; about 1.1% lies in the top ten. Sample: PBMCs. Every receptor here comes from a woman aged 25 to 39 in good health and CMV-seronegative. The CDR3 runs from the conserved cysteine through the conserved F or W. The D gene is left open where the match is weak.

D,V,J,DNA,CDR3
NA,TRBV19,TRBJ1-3,TGTGCCAGTAGTATTGGAGGGGTCTCTGGAAACACCATATATTTT,CASSIGGVSGNTIYF
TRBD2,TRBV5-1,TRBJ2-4,TGCGCCAGCAGCCCCTTCGCGGAGCGGGGGCCGAAAAACATTCAGTACTTC,CASSPFAERGPKNIQYF
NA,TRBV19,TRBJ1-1,TGTGCCAGTAGCCCGGTCGTCCAGGGCACTGAAGCTTTCTTT,CASSPVVQGTEAFF
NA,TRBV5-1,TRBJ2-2,TGCGCCAGCAGCTTAGGGCTAGCAGCGAACACCGGGGAGCTGTTTTTT,CASSLGLAANTGELFF
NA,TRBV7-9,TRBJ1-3,TGTGCCAGCAGCTTAGGTAGTACTAGCTCTGGAAACACCATATATTTT,CASSLGSTSSGNTIYF
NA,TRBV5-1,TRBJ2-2,TGCGCCAGCAGCTTGAGTGACAGCCCCGGGGAGCTGTTTTTT,CASSLSDSPGELFF
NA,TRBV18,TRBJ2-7,TGTGCCAGCTCCGACACCTACGAGCAGTACTTC,CASSDTYEQYF
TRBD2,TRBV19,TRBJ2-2,TGTGCCAGTAGCCGACTAGCGGAGAACACCGGGGAGCTGTTTTTT,CASSRLAENTGELFF
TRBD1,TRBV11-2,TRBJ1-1,TGTGCCAGCAGCCGAACAGGGGGAATGAACACTGAAGCTTTCTTT,CASSRTGGMNTEAFF
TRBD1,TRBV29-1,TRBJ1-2,TGCAGCGTCGGCTCCGGGACAGGGGGAGTGTATGGCTACACCTTC,CSVGSGTGGVYGYTF
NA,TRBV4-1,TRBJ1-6,TGCGCCAGCAGTCAGGACTCCTATAATTCACCCCTCCACTTT,CASSQDSYNSPLHF
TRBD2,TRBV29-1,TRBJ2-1,TGCAGCGTTCTGGGGGTAGCGGGGGGCCAAAGCTCCGACAATGAGCAGTTCTTC,CSVLGVAGGQSSDNEQFF
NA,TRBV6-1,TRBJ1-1,TGTGCCAGCAATCAGGGAAACACTGAAGCTTTCTTT,CASNQGNTEAFF
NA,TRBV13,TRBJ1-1,TGTGCCAGCAGCCTGGGACACAGGGCTGAAGCTTTCTTT,CASSLGHRAEAFF
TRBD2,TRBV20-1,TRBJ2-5,TGCAGTGCCAGCGGGGGAGAGACCCAGTACTTC,CSASGGETQYF
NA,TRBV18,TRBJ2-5,TGTGCCAGCTCATCCGACAGCAAAGAGACCCAGTACTTC,CASSSDSKETQYF
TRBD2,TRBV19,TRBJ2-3,TGTGCCAGTAGTAGCCTAGCGGGCGCTGTCACAGATACGCAGTATTTT,CASSSLAGAVTDTQYF
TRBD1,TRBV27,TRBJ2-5,TGTGCCAGCAGTCACGGGACAGGGGAGACCCAGTACTTC,CASSHGTGETQYF
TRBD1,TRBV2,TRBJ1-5,TGTGCCAGCAGCGGGACAGAGAATCAGCCCCAGCATTTT,CASSGTENQPQHF
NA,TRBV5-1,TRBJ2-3,TGCGCCAGCAGCTTGGACCCCACGGCCGAGGGGCAGTATTTT,CASSLDPTAEGQYF
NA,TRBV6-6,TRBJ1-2,TGTGCCAGCAGTTACTTGCCAGGGCCCTATGGCTACACCTTC,CASSYLPGPYGYTF
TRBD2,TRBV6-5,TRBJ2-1,TGTGCCAGCAGTTACGGAAGGGGAGGGAAAGCAAATGAGCAGTTCTTC,CASSYGRGGKANEQFF
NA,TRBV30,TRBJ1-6,TGTGCCTGGAGTGCCGGGGGGCCGGATAATTCACCCCTCCACTTT,CAWSAGGPDNSPLHF
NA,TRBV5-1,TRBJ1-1,TGCGCCAGCAGCTTGCCGGGGGGCGGTGAAGCTTTCTTT,CASSLPGGGEAFF
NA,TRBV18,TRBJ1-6,TGTGCCAGCTCACCAGGGAGGGCAGCCTCCTATAATTCACCCCTCCACTTT,CASSPGRAASYNSPLHF
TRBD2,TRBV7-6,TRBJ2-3,TGTGCCAGCAGCTTAGCTCCGGCGGGGGGGCAAGATACGCAGTATTTT,CASSLAPAGGQDTQYF
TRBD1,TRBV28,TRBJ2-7,TGTGCCAGCAGTTTAGGGTGGACAGGAGCCTACGAGCAGTACTTC,CASSLGWTGAYEQYF
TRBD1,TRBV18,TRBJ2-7,TGTGCCAGCTCACCGGGACAGGGGGGTAAAGACGAGCAGTACTTC,CASSPGQGGKDEQYF
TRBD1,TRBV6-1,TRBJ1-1,TGTGCCGTAACGACAGGGGATGAGGCAGTCTTCTTT,CAVTTGDEAVFF
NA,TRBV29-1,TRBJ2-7,TGCAGCGTGGAGGGGGAGGGTGGGAACTACGAGCAGTACTTC,CSVEGEGGNYEQYF
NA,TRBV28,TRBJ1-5,TGTGCCAGCAGTTTTGTCAAAAATCAGCCCCAGCATTTT,CASSFVKNQPQHF
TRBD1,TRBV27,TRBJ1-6,TGTGCCAGCAGTTTTTCAGGGGGTTTTTCACCCCTCCACTTT,CASSFSGGFSPLHF
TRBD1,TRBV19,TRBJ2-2,TGTGCCAGTAGTAGGGCAGGGGGGAACACCGGGGAGCTGTTTTTT,CASSRAGGNTGELFF
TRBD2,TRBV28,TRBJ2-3,TGTGCCAGCAGTGCCCTTGCTAGCGGGAGGGCGTCAGATACGCAGTATTTT,CASSALASGRASDTQYF
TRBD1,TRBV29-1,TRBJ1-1,TGCAGCGTGGACAGGGGGCAGGGCACTGAAGCTTTCTTT,CSVDRGQGTEAFF
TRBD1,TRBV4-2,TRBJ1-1,TGTGCCAGCAGCGATGAACAGGGGATCCCTGAAGCTTTCTTT,CASSDEQGIPEAFF
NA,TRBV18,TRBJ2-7,TGTGCCAGCTCACCACCGTCATCTGGGGGCCTGGGGGACGAGCAGTACTTC,CASSPPSSGGLGDEQYF
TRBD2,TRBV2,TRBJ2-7,TGTGCCAGCAGTCCCGGGACTAACGAGCAGTACTTC,CASSPGTNEQYF
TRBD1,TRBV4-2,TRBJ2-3,TGTGCCAGCAGCACCCCGGGACAGGGAGGCCGTTCCACAGATACGCAGTATTTT,CASSTPGQGGRSTDTQYF
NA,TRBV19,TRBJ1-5,TGTGCCAGTAGGAAGCAGGTGATTTTCAATCAGCCCCAGCATTTT,CASRKQVIFNQPQHF
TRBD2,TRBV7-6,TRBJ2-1,TGTGCCAGCAGCTTGGGGACTAGCGGGACGGGGAATGAGCAGTTCTTC,CASSLGTSGTGNEQFF